In its sample, the clone carrying this T cell receptor beta chain was seen a few times. In TCRdb, the RT-PCR reads were re-called with MiXCR into one record per CDR3 protein. The table shows about a million distinct CDR3 sequences, with about a sixth occurring only once. The source of the sample is a study of patients and donors after allogeneic stem cell transplantation. The V gene's germline CDR1 is MNHEY and CDR2 SMNVEV (reference sequence). V gave up 5 bases and J gave up 6 bases, with 20 bases separating them. This CDR3 has 16 amino acids. The TCR sequence derives from a human donor who was either an allogeneic HSCT recipient or a stem cell or donor lymphocyte infusion donor (not recorded which). It is not recorded whose cells these are; they may come from a transplant donor. The genes are TRBV27 and TRBJ2-1, with D unresolved. Specimen: blood, either unsorted or a sorted T cell fraction (not recorded which). The DNA for the CDR3 is TGTGCCAGCAGTCCCAATGGTTGGGGTAGCAGCAATGAGCAGTTCTTC. Translated: CASSPNGWGSSNEQFF.